The entry below gives a single TCR beta chain sequence along with its context. What it recognizes is unknown. The data originate from a study of cytomegalovirus exposure and HLA in healthy donors. Broader study findings: V- and J-gene trimming of TCR beta was linked (in a later analysis) to a missense DCLRE1C variant. A later analysis showed that HLA-associated TCR beta chains had undergone more clonal expansion than equally common others.

Primers: 60 Vbeta forward and 13 Jbeta reverse. Clones were read by immunoSEQ multiplex PCR, and TCRdb kept only the in-frame ones, dropping some. The sample consists of 120,000 or so clones, 55% to 75% of them appearing once. The sequenced sample was PBMCs. The TCR sequence derives from a woman aged 40 to 49 in good health and CMV-seropositive.

This CDR3 reads CASSLPQGGVTEQFF. CDR3 sequence (DNA): TGTGCCAGCAGCCTCCCCCAAGGGGGGGTAACGGAGCAGTTCTTC. The gene calls are TRBV11-1 and TRBJ2-1; D possibly corresponds to TRBD2 (7 bases). Germline CDR1 reads SGHAT; CDR2 reads FQDESV (reference sequence). The CDR3 runs 15 residues. The ends were cut back, 5 bases at V and 10 bases at J, with 21 bases in the middle.